The 20 T cell receptor beta chains below were found in one sample sequenced in a study of liver allograft versus peripheral blood T cells. Overall study context: Within transplanted livers, the T cell receptor repertoires were examined and compared against the repertoires present in the peripheral blood of liver transplant recipients.

One entry per CDR3 protein, called by TCRdb with MiXCR from the reads. The sample records around 6,300 distinct CDR3 sequences, 17% being singletons. These receptors came from a human patient who had a liver transplant. Among the T cells, some may be from the graft donor.

This clonotype is termed medium-sized. The chain links TRBV6-1 to TRBJ2-2; 12 bases agree with TRBD2. The germline V gene has CDR1 MNHNS and CDR2 SASEGT. J was trimmed by 6 bases and V by 6 bases; bases with no gene match: 5. CDR3 length equals 15 residues. Written as DNA, the CDR3 is TGTGCCAGCAGGGGGACTAGCGGGTTAGCCGGGGAGCTGTTTTTT. Translated: CASRGTSGLAGELFF.

This clonotype is labeled medium-sized. V usage is TRBV19 and J usage is TRBJ1-4, with TRBD1 matching 9 bases. Germline V gives CDR1 LNHDA, CDR2 SQIVND (reference sequence). The CDR3 has 14 amino acids. Losses at the gene ends were 7 bases for V and 5 bases for J; bases not matched to a gene: 5. The CDR3 coding sequence is TGTGCCAGTAACGTACAGGGGGCGAATGAAAAACTGTTTTTT. It yields the protein CASNVQGANEKLFF.

This rearrangement joins TRBV11-2 to TRBJ2-7, with a weak D call TRBD2 (6 bases). Between the trimmed V and J ends, which lost 0 bases and 5 bases, there was a span of 11 bases. The CDR3 consists of 14 residues. Germline CDR1 SGHAT, CDR2 FQNNGV. CDR3 loop: CASSLDLAINEQYF. CDR3 bases: TGTGCCAGCAGCTTAGATCTAGCGATCAACGAGCAGTACTTC.

This clonotype was found a few times. The chain has TRBV12-3 or TRBV12-4 and TRBJ2-2; D unresolved. The length of the CDR3 is 12 residues. Trimming cost V 4 bases and J 3 bases, with 3 bases left between them. CDR3 residues: CASSWDTGELFF. The CDR3 DNA reads TGTGCCAGCAGTTGGGACACCGGGGAGCTGTTTTTT.

The chain uses TRBV9 and TRBJ2-7; 7 bases agree with TRBD1. V lost 0 bases and J lost 1; bases outside the gene matches: 13. CDR1 is SGDLS, CDR2 YYNGEE, per germline. The CDR3 contains 18 residues. The CDR3 reads CASSVGEGGASWSYEQYF. Here the CDR3 DNA reads TGTGCCAGCAGCGTAGGCGAAGGGGGCGCTTCCTGGTCCTACGAGCAGTACTTC. Full variable domain (outside the CDR3, taken from reference TRBV9 and TRBJ2-7): DSGVTQTPKHLITATGQRVTLRCSPRSGDLSVYWYQQSLDQGLQFLIQYYNGEERAKGNILERFSAQQFPDLHSELNLSSLELGDSALYFCASSVGEGGASWSYEQYFGPGTRLTVT.

By proportion, this clonotype is medium-sized. CDR3 in DNA: TGTGCCACCAGGGACACTGGGGGAACAGAGACCCAGTACTTC. It encodes CATRDTGGTETQYF. J is TRBJ2-5 and V is TRBV24-1, with D perhaps given as TRBD1 or TRBD2 (5 bases each). The V end lost 7 bases, the J end lost 4 bases, and 15 bases lay between the germline ends. Germline-derived CDR1 and CDR2 are KGHDR and SFDVKD. CDR3 length: 14 amino acids.

The genes are TRBV11-3 and TRBJ2-3; D assignment may be TRBD1 or TRBD2 (6 bases each). Germline assignment: CDR1 SGHNT and CDR2 YENEEA. The V end was cut by 2 bases, the J end by 1 base, with 13 bases between. This CDR3 region has 16 residues. CDR3 residues: CASSLPGAGGTDTQYF. The CDR3 DNA follows: TGTGCCAGCAGCTTACCGGGGGCCGGAGGCACAGATACGCAGTATTTT.

This clonotype is labeled as medium-sized. This chain connects TRBV10-3 to TRBJ1-2; no reliable D call. Between the trimmed V and J ends, which lost 6 bases and 8 bases, there was a span of 16 bases. Germline V gene lookup returns CDR1 ENHRY and CDR2 SYGVKD. The CDR3 contains 13 residues. As DNA, the CDR3 is TGTGCCATCAGGAAACAGACTACGGCAGGCTACACCTTC. Amino acids: CAIRKQTTAGYTF.

This clonotype rates as medium-sized. The chain has TRBV10-3 and TRBJ1-5; perhaps TRBD1 as D (6 bases). This CDR3 is 14 amino acids long. Germline V gene lookup returns CDR1 ENHRY and CDR2 SYGVKD. The ends were cut back, 0 bases at V and 5 bases at J, with 8 bases in the middle. CDR3 residues: CAISESGGDQPQHF. CDR3 nucleotide sequence: TGTGCCATCAGTGAGTCGGGGGGCGATCAGCCCCAGCATTTT.

On this clonotype itself: This likely traces to a read error, being one base from a far larger clone. This chain joins TRBV6-1 and TRBJ1-2, with D perhaps matching TRBD1 (5 bases). The V end lost 3 bases, the J end lost 2 bases, and 13 bases lay between the germline ends. This CDR3 is built from 15 residues. Per germline, CDR1 MNHNS and CDR2 SASEGT. CDR3 nucleotides: TGTGCCAGCAGTGACGGACACCCGTTAAACTATGGCTACACCTTC. Translation gives CASSDGHPLNYGYTF.

This clonotype was counted once. The chain recombines TRBV3-1 with TRBJ2-7, with 10 bases matching TRBD2. J was trimmed by 5 bases and V by 2 bases; bases with no gene match: 0. The CDR3 spans 13 residues. Germline loops: CDR1 LGHDT, CDR2 YNNKEL (reference sequence). The DNA of the CDR3 is TGTGCCAGCAGCCAACTAGCGGGAGACGAGCAGTACTTC. Residues: CASSQLAGDEQYF.

Concerning this clonotype: This may come from a read error, since a much larger clone is one base off. This chain joins TRBV24-1 and TRBJ2-2, with a weak D call TRBD2 (5 bases). Trimming pared 9 bases from V and 7 bases from J, leaving 17 bases between. CDR1 is KGHDR, CDR2 SFDVKD, per germline. The CDR3 spans 14 residues. The CDR3 protein is CATGREGANGELFF. In nucleotides, the CDR3 is TGTGCCACCGGACGTGAGGGCGCGAACGGGGAGCTGTTTTTT.

This clonotype is classed as medium-sized. J is TRBJ2-5 and V is TRBV6-1, with TRBD2 matching over 9 bases. The CDR3 covers 16 residues. The germline V gene encodes CDR1 MNHNS and CDR2 SASEGT. V was pared by 1 base and J by 7 bases, with 10 bases of the junction left unmatched. The CDR3 nucleotides are TGTGCCAGCAGTGAAGGTTCTAGCGGGGCCTCGGGGACCCAGTACTTC. This sequence encodes CASSEGSSGASGTQYF.

There are many counts of this clonotype. The gene calls are TRBV19 and TRBJ1-1; no clear D gene. V was pared by 7 bases and J by 3 bases, with 24 bases between. The CDR3 is made up of 17 amino acids. The germline CDR1 and CDR2 sequences are LNHDA and SQIVND (reference sequence). The CDR3 coding sequence is TGTGCCAGTATCCCAGGTGGGGAAGGGTCTTCTTACACTGAAGCTTTCTTT. Its protein product is CASIPGGEGSSYTEAFF.

CDR3 sequence (DNA): TGCAGTGCTATTCCCGACAGTAACTATGGCTACACCTTC. It codes for CSAIPDSNYGYTF. This chain connects TRBV20-1 to TRBJ1-2; tentatively, D is TRBD1 (5 bases). The CDR3 length is 13 residues. Trimming left V 4 bases short and J 1 base short, with 10 bases between. From germline, CDR1 is DFQATT and CDR2 SNEGSKA (reference sequence).

This clonotype is categorized as medium-sized. The chain is built from TRBV9 and TRBJ1-1; tentative D call: TRBD1 (5 bases). Per the germline V gene, CDR1 is SGDLS and CDR2 is YYNGEE. The CDR3 sequence is 12 residues long. Trimming shortened V by 3 bases and J by 7 bases, and 10 bases separated the two germline ends. The CDR3 is CASSGTGGEAFF. The CDR3 DNA sequence: TGTGCCAGCAGCGGAACCGGGGGTGAAGCTTTCTTT.

This clonotype was counted between two and nine times. The V call is TRBV20-1, the J call TRBJ2-7, with 8 bases fitting TRBD1. Germline V lookup: CDR1 DFQATT, CDR2 SNEGSKA (reference sequence). The CDR3 consists of 15 residues. V was pared by 6 bases and J by 3 bases, with 13 bases of the junction left unmatched. CDR3 region: CSASPPGTGDYEQYF. CDR3 DNA sequence: TGCAGTGCCAGCCCGCCTGGGACAGGAGACTACGAGCAGTACTTC.

This clonotype ranks as medium-sized (0.01 to 0.1%). This chain joins TRBV6-5 and TRBJ2-5, with 13 nucleotides matching TRBD2. CDR1 is MNHEY, CDR2 SVGAGI, per germline. The CDR3 totals 13 residues. This CDR3 is CTSGRAQGETQYF. The CDR3 DNA reads TGTACTAGCGGGAGGGCTCAGGGGGAGACCCAGTACTTC.

This clonotype counts as medium-sized. V gene TRBV7-9 combines with J gene TRBJ1-6; weak D call: TRBD1 (6 bases). The length of the CDR3 is 18 residues. Germline V CDR1 and CDR2: SEHNR, FQNEAQ (reference sequence). Trimming pared 3 bases from V and 3 bases from J, leaving 18 bases between. As DNA, the CDR3 is TGTGCCAGCAGCTTGGGTCAGGGAGAGGGGGGCTATAATTCACCCCTCCACTTT. Translated: CASSLGQGEGGYNSPLHF.

This clonotype appeared a few times. The chain joins TRBV24-1 to TRBJ2-1; D is perhaps TRBD2 (6 bases). Trimming stripped 6 bases from V and 10 bases from J, with 18 bases between. This CDR3 spans 14 amino acids. CDR1 and CDR2 (germline): KGHDR, SFDVKD. CDR3 loop: CATSTSGAGEEQFF. The CDR3 DNA sequence: TGTGCCACCAGTACGAGCGGAGCGGGCGAAGAGCAGTTCTTC.